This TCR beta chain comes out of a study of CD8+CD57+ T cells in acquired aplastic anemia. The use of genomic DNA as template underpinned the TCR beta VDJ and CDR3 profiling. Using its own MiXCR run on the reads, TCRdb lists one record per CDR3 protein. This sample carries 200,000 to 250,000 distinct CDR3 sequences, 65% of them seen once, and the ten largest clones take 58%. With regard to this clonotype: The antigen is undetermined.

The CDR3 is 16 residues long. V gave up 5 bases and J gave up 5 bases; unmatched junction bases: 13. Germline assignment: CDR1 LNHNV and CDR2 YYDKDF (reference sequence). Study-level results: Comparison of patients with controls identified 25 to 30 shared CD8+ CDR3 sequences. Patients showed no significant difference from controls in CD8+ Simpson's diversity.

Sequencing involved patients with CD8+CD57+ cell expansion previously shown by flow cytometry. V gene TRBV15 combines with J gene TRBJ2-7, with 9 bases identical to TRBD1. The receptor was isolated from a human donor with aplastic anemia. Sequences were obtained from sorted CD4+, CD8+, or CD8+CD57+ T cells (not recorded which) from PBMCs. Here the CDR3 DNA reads TGTGCCACCAGCGCCCGTGTGGCGGGACAGGGTCACGAGCAGTACTTC. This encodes CATSARVAGQGHEQYF.